A selection of T cell receptor beta chains follows, all from one sample in a study of blood T cell repertoires in COVID-19. Libraries were prepared by immunoSEQ multiplex PCR; TCRdb keeps only in-frame clonotypes and omits some of them. This table holds about 180,000 clones, approximately 85% found once. Sequencing input: peripheral blood. The receptors were sampled from a human donor with active or convalescent COVID-19. The donor label of this sample is uncertain. CDR3s include the opening cysteine and the closing phenylalanine or tryptophan.

v_call	cdr3_length	j_call	cdr3_aa
TRBV5-1	13	TRBJ1-1	CASSLDTNSEAFF
TRBV6-5	13	TRBJ1-4	CASSGGGGEKLFF
TRBV9	16	TRBJ1-5	CASSVGGGPPNQPQHF
TRBV19	14	TRBJ2-3	CASKTGGPQDTQYF
TRBV9	15	TRBJ1-4	CASSVAEGRNEKLFF
TRBV4-1	15	TRBJ1-4	CASSQFRTAIEKLFF
TRBV28	14	TRBJ1-6	CASTEPGYNSPLHF
TRBV5-1	15	TRBJ2-1	CASKLLTGTNNEQFF
TRBV3-1/TRBV3-2	12	TRBJ2-7	CASSQAGYEQYF
TRBV6-2/TRBV6-3	16	TRBJ1-5	CASSPIGTGRDQPQHF
TRBV27	15	TRBJ2-1	CASRPPRSGNNEQFF
TRBV18	14	TRBJ1-1	CASSPQPGASEAFF
TRBV4-1	14	TRBJ2-2	CASSRQVNTGELFF
TRBV30	16	TRBJ2-5	CAWSIVAGAFRETQYF
TRBV5-1	16	TRBJ2-1	CASSLAAGGPSYEQFF
TRBV7-2	15	TRBJ2-3	CASSLGSGGGDTQYF
TRBV28	16	TRBJ2-2	CASSLYPGLNTGELFF
TRBV18	13	TRBJ2-7	CASSREGSYEQYF
TRBV19	17	TRBJ2-1	CASSKTSAGMGYNEQFF
TRBV27	14	TRBJ1-4	CASRPTSGGEKLFF
TRBV2	16	TRBJ1-4	CASSEGLGAGQEKLFF
TRBV11-1	12	TRBJ2-1	CASSYYGGEQFF
TRBV3-1/TRBV3-2	15	TRBJ1-2	CASSHRLGRSYGYTF
TRBV7-2	15	TRBJ2-1	CASITGTGGYNEQFF
TRBV5-1	14	TRBJ2-3	CASSSGLARYTQYF
TRBV5-1	15	TRBJ2-2	CASSVQGAETGELFF
TRBV28	15	TRBJ1-5	CASSFSGFSNQPQHF
TRBV7-2	15	TRBJ2-2	CASSLSRLKTGELFF
TRBV6-5	15	TRBJ2-6	CASSHQASGANVLTF
TRBV7-2	16	TRBJ1-3	CASSTITGGRGNTIYF
TRBV3-1/TRBV3-2	15	TRBJ1-6	CASSRYGQGESPLHF
TRBV3-1/TRBV3-2	14	TRBJ2-5	CASSLRDREETQYF
TRBV12-5	13	TRBJ1-1	CASGLGGRAEAFF
TRBV6-5	14	TRBJ1-1	CASSYSATGTEAFF
TRBV7-9	17	TRBJ2-1	CASSLDPASGSGREQFF
TRBV11-2	14	TRBJ2-4	CASSLDFTGAIQYF
TRBV12-5	16	TRBJ2-1	CASGDTRLATYNEQFF
TRBV2	11	TRBJ2-7	CASSDRAVQYF
TRBV4-1	15	TRBJ2-3	CASSQETRGTDTQYF
TRBV7-6	15	TRBJ2-1	CASSLVADSFGEQFF
TRBV25-1	12	TRBJ2-2	CASSAVTGELFF
TRBV6-2/TRBV6-3	15	TRBJ2-3	CASSYQAGYTDTQYF
TRBV27	15	TRBJ2-3	CASSLSGSIPDTQYF
TRBV28	16	TRBJ2-1	CASSLGGTGGLREQFF
TRBV7-3	17	TRBJ2-6	CASRGPNARLGANVLTF
TRBV9	16	TRBJ2-1	CASSVAPTTLYNEQFF
TRBV12-3/TRBV12-4	12	TRBJ2-5	CASRTSGETQYF
TRBV5-1	15	TRBJ1-2	CASSEASRGLLGYTF
TRBV6-5	15	TRBJ1-1	CASSYEEGTNTEAFF